This paragraph covers one TCR beta chain sequence. This sample was taken from a study of control samples from healthy donors and cancer patients. V was clipped by 5 bases and J by 2 bases, with 15 bases between them. This CDR3 is built from 16 residues. Per germline, CDR1 PRHDT and CDR2 FYEKMQ (reference sequence). Only in-frame clones appear in the TCRdb table, and some are missing; sequencing was by immunoSEQ multiplex PCR. The profile shows 130,000 or so clones, about 93% of them singletons. Sample: PBMCs. The chain links TRBV13 to TRBJ2-2; weak D call: TRBD1 (7 bases). The TCR sequence derives from a man aged 55-75 years with colorectal cancer. This CDR3 is CASSLWRGRNTGELFF. The DNA for the CDR3 is TGTGCCAGCAGCCTATGGAGGGGGCGAAACACCGGGGAGCTGTTTTTT.